These T cell receptor beta chains were read from a single sample in a study of cytomegalovirus exposure and HLA in healthy donors. Profiled with immunoSEQ multiplex PCR; TCRdb holds only in-frame clones, not every one. Of about 92,000 clones listed, over 70% are singletons. The sequenced sample consisted of PBMCs. Receptor source: a girl aged 2-10 years in good health and CMV-seropositive. CDR3s include the opening cysteine and the closing phenylalanine or tryptophan. Fields, in order: D gene, J gene, V gene, clone size, CDR3 protein, CDR3 DNA. D genes are given only for firm matches. Clone size is stated in some rows and not others, as once, few, many or a class when expanded.

d_gene: TRBD1
j_gene: TRBJ1-2
v_gene: TRBV11-2
abundance: NA
CDR3aa: CASSLESGGLDGYTF
CDR3nt: TGTGCCAGCAGCTTAGAGTCAGGGGGCCTAGATGGCTACACCTTC

d_gene: TRBD1
j_gene: TRBJ2-2
v_gene: TRBV25-1
abundance: NA
CDR3aa: CASSARDRDTGELFF
CDR3nt: TGTGCCAGCAGTGCCAGAGACAGGGACACCGGGGAGCTGTTTTTT

d_gene: NA
j_gene: TRBJ2-7
v_gene: TRBV28
abundance: NA
CDR3aa: CASITAAGAYEQYF
CDR3nt: TGTGCCAGCATAACGGCGGCGGGTGCCTACGAGCAGTACTTC

d_gene: NA
j_gene: TRBJ1-5
v_gene: TRBV5-8
abundance: NA
CDR3aa: CASSFLLLGGNQPQHF
CDR3nt: TGTGCCAGCAGCTTTCTTTTACTTGGCGGTAATCAGCCCCAGCATTTT

d_gene: NA
j_gene: TRBJ2-5
v_gene: TRBV29-1
abundance: once
CDR3aa: CSVSEETQYF
CDR3nt: TGCAGCGTTTCCGAAGAGACCCAGTACTTC

d_gene: NA
j_gene: TRBJ2-5
v_gene: TRBV6-6
abundance: NA
CDR3aa: CASSYYRGSQETQYF
CDR3nt: TGTGCCAGCAGTTACTACCGGGGATCACAAGAGACCCAGTACTTC

d_gene: NA
j_gene: TRBJ1-2
v_gene: TRBV30
abundance: few
CDR3aa: CAWSVGGTANYGYTF
CDR3nt: TGTGCCTGGAGTGTCGGAGGGACGGCGAACTATGGCTACACCTTC

d_gene: TRBD1
j_gene: TRBJ1-2
v_gene: TRBV7-6
abundance: NA
CDR3aa: CASSLRPGTGGELYGYTF
CDR3nt: TGTGCCAGCAGCCTGCGTCCCGGGACAGGGGGGGAACTCTATGGCTACACCTTC

d_gene: NA
j_gene: TRBJ2-6
v_gene: TRBV21-1
abundance: NA
CDR3aa: CASSGRTSGRTGANVLTF
CDR3nt: TGTGCCAGCAGCGGGCGGACTAGCGGGAGAACTGGGGCCAACGTCCTGACTTTC

d_gene: NA
j_gene: TRBJ1-4
v_gene: TRBV28
abundance: NA
CDR3aa: CASSPISSGATGKLFF
CDR3nt: TGTGCCAGCAGCCCAATTTCTTCAGGCGCAACGGGGAAACTGTTTTTT

d_gene: NA
j_gene: TRBJ2-1
v_gene: TRBV27
abundance: NA
CDR3aa: CASSLSRKYNEQFF
CDR3nt: TGTGCCAGCAGTTTATCGAGGAAATACAATGAGCAGTTCTTC

d_gene: TRBD2
j_gene: TRBJ2-5
v_gene: TRBV2
abundance: once
CDR3aa: CASRGLAGRETQYF
CDR3nt: TGTGCCAGCAGAGGACTAGCGGGACGTGAGACCCAGTACTTC

d_gene: TRBD2
j_gene: TRBJ2-1
v_gene: TRBV5-6
abundance: few
CDR3aa: CAGELAGGNEQFF
CDR3nt: TGTGCCGGCGAGCTAGCGGGAGGAAATGAGCAGTTCTTC

d_gene: TRBD1
j_gene: TRBJ1-1
v_gene: TRBV27
abundance: NA
CDR3aa: CASRSRRTGGSDGMNTEAFF
CDR3nt: TGTGCCAGCAGGTCGAGACGGACAGGGGGCTCCGATGGGATGAACACTGAAGCTTTCTTT